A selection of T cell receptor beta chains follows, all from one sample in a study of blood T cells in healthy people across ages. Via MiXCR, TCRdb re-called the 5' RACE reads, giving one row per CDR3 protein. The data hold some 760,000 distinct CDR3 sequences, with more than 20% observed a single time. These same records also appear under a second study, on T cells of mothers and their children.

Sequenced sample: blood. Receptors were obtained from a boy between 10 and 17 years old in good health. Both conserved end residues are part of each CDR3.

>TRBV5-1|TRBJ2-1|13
CASQTGGYNEQFF
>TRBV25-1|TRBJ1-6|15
CASGESGGYNSPLHF
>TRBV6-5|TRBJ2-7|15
CASYPSGTISYEQYF
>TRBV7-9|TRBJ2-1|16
CASSRQVPLSLNEQFF
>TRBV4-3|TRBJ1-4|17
CASSQTSGGQTNEKLFF
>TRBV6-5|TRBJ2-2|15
CASSYGETNTGELFF
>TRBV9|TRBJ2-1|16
CASSVVWSSGNNEQFF
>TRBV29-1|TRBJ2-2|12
CSYFGGRGELFF
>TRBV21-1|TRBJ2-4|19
CASSIGGLAGEVAKNIQYF
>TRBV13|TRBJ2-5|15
CASSHGGKVSGTQYF
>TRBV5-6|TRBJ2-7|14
CASSAGLNPYEQYF
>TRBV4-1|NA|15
CASRVIAGMNNEQFF
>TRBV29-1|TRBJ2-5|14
CSVVVASQQETQYF
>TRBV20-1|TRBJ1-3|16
CSARGTRRYSGNTIYF
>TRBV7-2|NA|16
CASSLYRDPFVYEQYF
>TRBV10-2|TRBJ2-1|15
CASSESLSLAGKQFF
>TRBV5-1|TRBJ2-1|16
CASSTGTGSSYNEQFF
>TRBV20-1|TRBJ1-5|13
CSARGAKDQPQHF
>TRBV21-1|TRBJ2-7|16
CASSKGVGQPYYEQYF
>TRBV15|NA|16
CATSRSRGQGHNEQFF
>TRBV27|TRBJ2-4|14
CASSLTGTSSIQYF
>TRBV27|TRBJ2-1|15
CASSSGIPRYNEQFF
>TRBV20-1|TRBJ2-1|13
CSAKKEGRNEQFF
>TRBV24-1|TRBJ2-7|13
CATSGQGPREQYF
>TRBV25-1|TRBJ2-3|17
CASSELLTGPGKGVQYF
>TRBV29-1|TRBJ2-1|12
CSVPKGGGEQFF
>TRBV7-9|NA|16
CASSLVPRDRGDEQYF
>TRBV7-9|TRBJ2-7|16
CASSLVGGRSSYEQYF